This entry is about one T cell receptor (beta chain). Its specificity is not known. This sample stems from a study of T cells in localized non-small cell lung cancer. Study outcomes and limitations: Sequence data derive from only one tumor region, so heterogeneity remains possible. Adjacent lung was found to contain a median approximately 52 of the top 100 tumor clones.

This CDR3 is 13 amino acids long. Trimming stripped 6 bases from V and 2 bases from J, with 10 bases between. The V gene's germline CDR1 is LGHNA and CDR2 YNFKEQ. Assay used: immunoSEQ multiplex PCR; TCRdb lists only in-frame clones, some missing. The sample gives about 75,000 clones, around 80% of which show up once; approximately 9.6% is in the top ten. This receptor was identified in a female donor over 55 with stage I lung adenocarcinoma. The source was peripheral blood, collected before any cancer treatment. The chain links TRBV4-2 to TRBJ1-1; no clear D. In DNA form, the CDR3 reads TGTGCCAGCAGTCCCACAGAAAACACTGAAGCTTTCTTT. This codes for CASSPTENTEAFF.